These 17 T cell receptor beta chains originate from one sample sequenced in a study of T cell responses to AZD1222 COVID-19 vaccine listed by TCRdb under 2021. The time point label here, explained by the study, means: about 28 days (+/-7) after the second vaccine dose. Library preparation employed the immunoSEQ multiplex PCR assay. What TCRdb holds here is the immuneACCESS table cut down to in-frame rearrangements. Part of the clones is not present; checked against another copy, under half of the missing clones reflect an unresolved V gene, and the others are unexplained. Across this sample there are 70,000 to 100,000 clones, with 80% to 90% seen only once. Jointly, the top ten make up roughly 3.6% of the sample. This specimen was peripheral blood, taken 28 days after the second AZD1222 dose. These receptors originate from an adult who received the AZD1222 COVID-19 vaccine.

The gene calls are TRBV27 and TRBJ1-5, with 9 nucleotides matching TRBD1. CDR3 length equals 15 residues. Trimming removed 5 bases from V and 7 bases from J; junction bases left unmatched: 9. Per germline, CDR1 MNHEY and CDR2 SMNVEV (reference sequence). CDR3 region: CASSVSLDRGQPQHF. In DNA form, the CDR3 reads TGTGCCAGCAGTGTTTCCCTGGACAGGGGCCAGCCCCAGCATTTT.

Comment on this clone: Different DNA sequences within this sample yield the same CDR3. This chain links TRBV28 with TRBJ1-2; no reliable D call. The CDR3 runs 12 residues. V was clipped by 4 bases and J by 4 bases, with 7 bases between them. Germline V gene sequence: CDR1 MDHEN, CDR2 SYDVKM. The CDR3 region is CASSSNLYGYTF. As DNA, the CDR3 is TGTGCCAGCAGTTCGAACCTCTATGGCTACACCTTC.

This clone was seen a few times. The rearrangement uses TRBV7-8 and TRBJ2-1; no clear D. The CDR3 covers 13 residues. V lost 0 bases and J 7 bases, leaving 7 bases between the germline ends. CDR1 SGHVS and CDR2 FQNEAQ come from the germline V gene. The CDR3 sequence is CASSLALGNEQFF. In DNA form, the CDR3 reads TGTGCCAGCAGCTTAGCGCTCGGGAATGAGCAGTTCTTC.

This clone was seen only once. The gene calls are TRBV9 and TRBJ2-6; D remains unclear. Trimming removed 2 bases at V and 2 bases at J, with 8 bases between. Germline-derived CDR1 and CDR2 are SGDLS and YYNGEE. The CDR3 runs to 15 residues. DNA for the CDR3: TGTGCCAGCAGCGTGGTAGGAGCTGGGGCCAACGTCCTGACTTTC. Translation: CASSVVGAGANVLTF.

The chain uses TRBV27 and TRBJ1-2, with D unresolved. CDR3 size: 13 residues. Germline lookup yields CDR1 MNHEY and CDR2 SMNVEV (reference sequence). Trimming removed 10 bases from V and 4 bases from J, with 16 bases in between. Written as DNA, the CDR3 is TGTGCCACCCAGGACTTACGAGGCTATGGCTACACCTTC. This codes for CATQDLRGYGYTF.

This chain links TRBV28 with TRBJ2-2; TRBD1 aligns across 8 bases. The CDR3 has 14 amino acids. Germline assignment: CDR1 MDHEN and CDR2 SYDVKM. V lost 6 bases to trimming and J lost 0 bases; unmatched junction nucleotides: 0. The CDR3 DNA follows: TGTGCCAGCAGGACAGGGGCGAACACCGGGGAGCTGTTTTTT. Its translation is CASRTGANTGELFF. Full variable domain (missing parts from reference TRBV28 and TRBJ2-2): DVKVTQSSRYLVKRTGEKVFLECVQDMDHENMFWYRQDPGLGLRLIYFSYDVKMKEKGDIPEGYSVSREKKERFSLILESASTNQTSMYLCASRTGANTGELFFGEGSRLTVL.

The CDR3 DNA reads TGTGCCAGCAGTTTGGAGGGGAGTGGAAATGAGCAGTTCTTC. This encodes CASSLEGSGNEQFF. The rearrangement links TRBV28 to TRBJ2-1; a possible D gene is TRBD2 (6 bases). The CDR3 covers 14 residues. Germline V gives CDR1 MDHEN, CDR2 SYDVKM. V dropped 3 bases and J dropped 7 bases, with 13 bases sitting between them.

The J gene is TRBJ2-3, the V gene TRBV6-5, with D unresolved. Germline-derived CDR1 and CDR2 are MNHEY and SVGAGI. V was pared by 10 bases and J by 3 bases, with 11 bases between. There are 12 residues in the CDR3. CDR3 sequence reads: CATGLSTDTQYF. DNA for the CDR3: TGTGCCACCGGCCTCTCTACAGATACGCAGTATTTT.

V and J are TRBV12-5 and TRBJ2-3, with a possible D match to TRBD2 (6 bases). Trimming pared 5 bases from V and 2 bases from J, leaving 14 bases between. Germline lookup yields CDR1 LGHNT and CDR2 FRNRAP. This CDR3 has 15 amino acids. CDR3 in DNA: TGTGCTAGTGGTACCCCCCGGAGGGCCACAGATACGCAGTATTTT. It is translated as CASGTPRRATDTQYF.

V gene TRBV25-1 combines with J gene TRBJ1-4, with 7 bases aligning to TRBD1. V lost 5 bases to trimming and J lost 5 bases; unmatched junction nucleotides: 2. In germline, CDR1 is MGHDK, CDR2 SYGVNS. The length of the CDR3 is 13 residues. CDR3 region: CASSRRGNEKLFF. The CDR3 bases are TGTGCCAGCAGTCGCAGGGGGAATGAAAAACTGTTTTTT. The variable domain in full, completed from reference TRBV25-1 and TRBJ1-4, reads EADIYQTPRYLVIGTGKKITLECSQTMGHDKMYWYQQDPGMELHLIHYSYGVNSTEKGDLSSESTVSRIRTEHFPLTLESARPSHTSQYLCASSRRGNEKLFFGSGTQLSVL.

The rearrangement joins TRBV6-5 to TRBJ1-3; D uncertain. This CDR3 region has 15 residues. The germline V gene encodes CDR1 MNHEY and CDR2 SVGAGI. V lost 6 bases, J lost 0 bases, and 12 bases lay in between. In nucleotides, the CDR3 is TGTGCCAGCAGGCCGCTACCGGACTCTGGAAACACCATATATTTT. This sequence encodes CASRPLPDSGNTIYF.

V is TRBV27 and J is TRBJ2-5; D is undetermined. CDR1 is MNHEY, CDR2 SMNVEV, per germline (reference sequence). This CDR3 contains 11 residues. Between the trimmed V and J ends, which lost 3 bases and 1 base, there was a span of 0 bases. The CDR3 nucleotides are TGTGCCAGCAGTTTCCAAGAGACCCAGTACTTC. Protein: CASSFQETQYF.

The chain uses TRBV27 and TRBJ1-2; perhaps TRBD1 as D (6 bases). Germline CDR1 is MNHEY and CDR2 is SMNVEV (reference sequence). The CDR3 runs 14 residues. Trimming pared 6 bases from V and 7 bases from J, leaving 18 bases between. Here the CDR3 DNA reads TGTGCCAGCAGGCCATCGGGGGGCCAAAGTGGCTACACCTTC. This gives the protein CASRPSGGQSGYTF.

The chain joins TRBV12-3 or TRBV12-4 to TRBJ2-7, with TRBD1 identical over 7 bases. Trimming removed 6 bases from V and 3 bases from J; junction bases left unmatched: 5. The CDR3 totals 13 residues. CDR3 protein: CASSSGTVYEQYF. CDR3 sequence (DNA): TGTGCCAGCAGCTCCGGGACAGTCTACGAGCAGTACTTC.

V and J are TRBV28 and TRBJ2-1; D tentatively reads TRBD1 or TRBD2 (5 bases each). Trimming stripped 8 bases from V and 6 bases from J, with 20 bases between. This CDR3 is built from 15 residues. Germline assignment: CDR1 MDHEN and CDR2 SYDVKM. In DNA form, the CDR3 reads TGTGCCAGCCGTCAGGGAGCCGGGGATGCCAATGAGCAGTTCTTC. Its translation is CASRQGAGDANEQFF.

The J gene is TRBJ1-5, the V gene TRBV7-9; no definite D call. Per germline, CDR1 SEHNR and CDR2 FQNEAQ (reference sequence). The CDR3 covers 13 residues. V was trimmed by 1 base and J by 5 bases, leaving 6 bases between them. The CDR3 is CASSLGRDQPQHF. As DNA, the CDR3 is TGTGCCAGCAGCTTAGGGCGAGATCAGCCCCAGCATTTT.

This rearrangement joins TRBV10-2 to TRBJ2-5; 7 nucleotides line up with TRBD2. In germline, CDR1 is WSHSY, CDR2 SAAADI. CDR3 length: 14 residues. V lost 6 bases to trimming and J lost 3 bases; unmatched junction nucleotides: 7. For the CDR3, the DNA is TGCGCCAGCAGGGGAGGGGCTAACAAAGAGACCCAGTACTTC. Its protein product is CASRGGANKETQYF.